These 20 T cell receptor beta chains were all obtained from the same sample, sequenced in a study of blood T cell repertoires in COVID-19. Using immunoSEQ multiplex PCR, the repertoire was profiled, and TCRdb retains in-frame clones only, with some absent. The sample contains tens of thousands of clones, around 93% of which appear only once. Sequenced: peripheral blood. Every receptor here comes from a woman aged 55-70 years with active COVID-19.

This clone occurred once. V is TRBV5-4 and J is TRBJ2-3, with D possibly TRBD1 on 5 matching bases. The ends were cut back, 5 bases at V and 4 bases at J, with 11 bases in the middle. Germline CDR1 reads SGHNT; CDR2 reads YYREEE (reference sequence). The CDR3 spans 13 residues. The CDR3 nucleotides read TGTGCCAGCAGTTTTCAGGGTCCAGATACGCAGTATTTT. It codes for CASSFQGPDTQYF.

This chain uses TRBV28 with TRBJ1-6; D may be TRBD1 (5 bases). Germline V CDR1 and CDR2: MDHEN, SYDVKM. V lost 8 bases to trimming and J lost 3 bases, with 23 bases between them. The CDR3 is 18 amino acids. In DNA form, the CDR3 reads TGTGCCAGCTCTCTCCTAGGGGTGACCGGCAGCTATAATTCACCCCTCCACTTT. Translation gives CASSLLGVTGSYNSPLHF.

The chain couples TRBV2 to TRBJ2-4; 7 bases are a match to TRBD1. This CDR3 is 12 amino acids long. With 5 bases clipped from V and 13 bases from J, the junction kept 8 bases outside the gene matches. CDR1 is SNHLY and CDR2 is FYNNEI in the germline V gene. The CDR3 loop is CASSYFRDSQYF. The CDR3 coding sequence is TGTGCCAGCAGTTACTTCCGGGACAGCCAGTACTTC. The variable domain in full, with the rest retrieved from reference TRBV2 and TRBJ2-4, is EPEVTQTPSHQVTQMGQEVILRCVPISNHLYFYWYRQILGQKVEFLVSFYNNEISEKSEIFDDQFSVERPDGSNFTLKIRSTKLEDSAMYFCASSYFRDSQYFGAGTRLSVL.

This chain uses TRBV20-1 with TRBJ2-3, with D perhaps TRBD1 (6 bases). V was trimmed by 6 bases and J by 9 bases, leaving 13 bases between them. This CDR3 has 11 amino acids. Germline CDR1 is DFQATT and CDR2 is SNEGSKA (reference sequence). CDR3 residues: CSAPTGFTQYF. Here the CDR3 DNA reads TGCAGTGCCCCCACAGGGTTCACGCAGTATTTT.

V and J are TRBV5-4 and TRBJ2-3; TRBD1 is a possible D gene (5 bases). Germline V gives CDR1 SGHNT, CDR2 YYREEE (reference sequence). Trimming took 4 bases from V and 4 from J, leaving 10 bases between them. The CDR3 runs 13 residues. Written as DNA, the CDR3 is TGTGCCAGCAGCCCTGGCAGGGCAGATACGCAGTATTTT. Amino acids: CASSPGRADTQYF.

CDR3 amino acids: CASTRSDEQFF. The CDR3 bases are TGTGCCAGCACGAGATCGGATGAGCAGTTCTTC. J is TRBJ2-1 and V is TRBV6-5; D gene unclear. Germline V gives CDR1 MNHEY, CDR2 SVGAGI. CDR3 size: 11 residues. V was shortened by 7 bases and J by 8 bases, with 9 bases between the two germline ends.

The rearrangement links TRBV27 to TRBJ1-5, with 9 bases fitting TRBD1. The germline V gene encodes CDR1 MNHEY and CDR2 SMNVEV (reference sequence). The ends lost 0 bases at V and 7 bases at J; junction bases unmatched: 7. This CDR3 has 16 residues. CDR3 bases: TGTGCCAGCAGTTTATCGCGGGGGACAGGGATCCAGCCCCAGCATTTT. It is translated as CASSLSRGTGIQPQHF.

CDR3 nucleotides: TGCGCCAGTCGACTAGCGGGGACCGGGGAGCTGTTTTTT. Translating it yields CASRLAGTGELFF. V usage is TRBV5-1 and J usage is TRBJ2-2; 11 bases fit TRBD2. The CDR3 sequence is 13 residues long. V was pared by 8 bases and J by 5 bases, with 2 bases of the junction left unmatched. The germline gives CDR1 SGHRS, CDR2 YFSETQ.

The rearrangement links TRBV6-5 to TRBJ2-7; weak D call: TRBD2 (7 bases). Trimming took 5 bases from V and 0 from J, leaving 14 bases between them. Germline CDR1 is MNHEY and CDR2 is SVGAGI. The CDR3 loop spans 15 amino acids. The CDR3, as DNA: TGTGCCAGCAGTAAACAGGGACTAAGCTCCTACGAGCAGTACTTC. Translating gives CASSKQGLSSYEQYF.

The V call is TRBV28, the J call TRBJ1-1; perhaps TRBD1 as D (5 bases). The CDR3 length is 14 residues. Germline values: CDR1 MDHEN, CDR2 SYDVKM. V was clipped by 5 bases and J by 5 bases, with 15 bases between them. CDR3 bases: TGTGCCAGCAGTCGTGATCAGGGTAGTACTGAAGCTTTCTTT. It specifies CASSRDQGSTEAFF.

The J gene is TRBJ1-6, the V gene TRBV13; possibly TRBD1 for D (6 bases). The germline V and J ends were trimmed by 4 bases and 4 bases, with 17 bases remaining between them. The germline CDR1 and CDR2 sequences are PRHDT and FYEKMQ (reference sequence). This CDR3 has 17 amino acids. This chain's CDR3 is CASSWGTTARYNSPLHF. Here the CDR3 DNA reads TGTGCCAGCAGCTGGGGGACAACGGCCAGGTATAATTCACCCCTCCACTTT.

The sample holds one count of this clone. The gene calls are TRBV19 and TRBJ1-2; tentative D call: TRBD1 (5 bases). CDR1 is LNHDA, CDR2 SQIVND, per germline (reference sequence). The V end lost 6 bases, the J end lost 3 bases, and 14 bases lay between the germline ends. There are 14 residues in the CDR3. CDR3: CASSRRGRDYGYTF. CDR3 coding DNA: TGTGCCAGTAGCCGTCGGGGGAGGGACTATGGCTACACCTTC.

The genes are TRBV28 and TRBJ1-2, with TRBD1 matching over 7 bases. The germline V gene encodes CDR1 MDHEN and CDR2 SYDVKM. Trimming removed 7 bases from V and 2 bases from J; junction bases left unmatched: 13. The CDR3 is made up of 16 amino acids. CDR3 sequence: CASTSAMGTVNYGYTF. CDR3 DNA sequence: TGTGCCAGCACCAGCGCTATGGGGACAGTGAACTATGGCTACACCTTC.

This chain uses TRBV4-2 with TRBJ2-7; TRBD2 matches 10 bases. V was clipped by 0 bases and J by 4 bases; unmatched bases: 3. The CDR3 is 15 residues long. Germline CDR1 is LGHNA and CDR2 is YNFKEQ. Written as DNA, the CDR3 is TGTGCCAGCAGCCAAGAGTTTAGCGGGAGGTACGAGCAGTACTTC. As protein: CASSQEFSGRYEQYF.

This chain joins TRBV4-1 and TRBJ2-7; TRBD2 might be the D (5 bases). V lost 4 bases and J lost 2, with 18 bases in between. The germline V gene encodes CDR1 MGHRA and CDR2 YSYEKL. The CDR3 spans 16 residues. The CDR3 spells CASSLAAGIGTYEQYF. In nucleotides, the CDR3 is TGCGCCAGCAGCCTCGCCGCCGGGATAGGGACCTACGAGCAGTACTTC.

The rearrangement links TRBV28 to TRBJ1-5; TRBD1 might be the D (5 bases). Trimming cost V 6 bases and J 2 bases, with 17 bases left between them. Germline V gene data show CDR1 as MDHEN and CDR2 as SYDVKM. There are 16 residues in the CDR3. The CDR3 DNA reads TGTGCCAGCAGGGGGGGGGTTACTACGGGCAATCAGCCCCAGCATTTT. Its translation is CASRGGVTTGNQPQHF.

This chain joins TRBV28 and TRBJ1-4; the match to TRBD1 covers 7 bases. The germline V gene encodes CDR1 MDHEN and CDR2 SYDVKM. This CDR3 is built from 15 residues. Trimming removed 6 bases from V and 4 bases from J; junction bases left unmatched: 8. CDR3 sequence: CASSQTGSGNEKLFF. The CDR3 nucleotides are TGTGCCAGCAGCCAGACAGGGTCTGGTAATGAAAAACTGTTTTTT.

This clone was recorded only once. CDR3 nucleotide sequence: TGTGCCAGCAGCTATGGGTCGACTAGCGGGAGCTCCTACAATGAGCAGTTCTTC. Amino acids: CASSYGSTSGSSYNEQFF. The rearrangement joins TRBV6-2 or TRBV6-3 to TRBJ2-1; TRBD2 matches at 12 bases. CDR1 MNHEY and CDR2 SVGEGT come from the germline V gene. The length of the CDR3 is 18 residues. The V gene end was trimmed by 6 bases and the J gene end by 0 bases; junction bases not matched to a gene: 9.

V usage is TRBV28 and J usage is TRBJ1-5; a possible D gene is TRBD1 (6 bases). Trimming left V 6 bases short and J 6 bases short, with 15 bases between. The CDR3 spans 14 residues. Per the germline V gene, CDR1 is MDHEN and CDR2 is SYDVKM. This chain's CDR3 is CASSPPGESQPQHF. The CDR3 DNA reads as TGTGCCAGCAGCCCCCCAGGGGAGTCTCAGCCCCAGCATTTT.

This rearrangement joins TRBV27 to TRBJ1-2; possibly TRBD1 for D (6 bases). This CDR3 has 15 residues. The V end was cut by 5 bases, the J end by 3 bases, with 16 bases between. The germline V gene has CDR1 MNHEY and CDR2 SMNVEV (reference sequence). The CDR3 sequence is CASSLTHGQHYGYTF. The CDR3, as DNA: TGTGCCAGCAGTCTAACCCATGGACAGCACTATGGCTACACCTTC.